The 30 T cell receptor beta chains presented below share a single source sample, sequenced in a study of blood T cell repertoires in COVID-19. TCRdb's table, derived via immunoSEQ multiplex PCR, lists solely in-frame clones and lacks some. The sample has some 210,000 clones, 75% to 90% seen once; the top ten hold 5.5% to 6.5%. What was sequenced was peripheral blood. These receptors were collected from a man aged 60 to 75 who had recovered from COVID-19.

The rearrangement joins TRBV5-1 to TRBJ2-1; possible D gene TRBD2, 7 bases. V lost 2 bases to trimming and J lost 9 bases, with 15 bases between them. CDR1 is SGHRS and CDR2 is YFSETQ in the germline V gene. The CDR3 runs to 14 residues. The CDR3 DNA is TGCGCCAGCAGCTTTGTGGGGGGGCCGGGTGAGCAGTTCTTC. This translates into CASSFVGGPGEQFF.

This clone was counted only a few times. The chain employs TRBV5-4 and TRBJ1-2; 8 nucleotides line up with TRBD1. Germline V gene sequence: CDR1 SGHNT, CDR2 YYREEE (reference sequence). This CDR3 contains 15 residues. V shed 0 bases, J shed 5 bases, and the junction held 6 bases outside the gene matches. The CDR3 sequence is CASSLVFRGQYGYTF. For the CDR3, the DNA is TGTGCCAGCAGCTTGGTTTTCAGGGGGCAATATGGCTACACCTTC. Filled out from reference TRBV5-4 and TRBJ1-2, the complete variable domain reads ETGVTQSPTHLIKTRGQQVTLRCSSQSGHNTVSWYQQALGQGPQFIFQYYREEENGRGNFPPRFSGLQFPNYSSELNVNALELDDSALYLCASSLVFRGQYGYTFGSGTRLTVV.

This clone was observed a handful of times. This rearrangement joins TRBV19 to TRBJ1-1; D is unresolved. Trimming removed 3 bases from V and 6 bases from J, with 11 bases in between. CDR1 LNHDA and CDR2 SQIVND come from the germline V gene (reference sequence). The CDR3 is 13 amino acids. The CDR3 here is CASSIPGAAEAFF. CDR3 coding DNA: TGTGCCAGTAGTATTCCGGGTGCTGCTGAAGCTTTCTTT.

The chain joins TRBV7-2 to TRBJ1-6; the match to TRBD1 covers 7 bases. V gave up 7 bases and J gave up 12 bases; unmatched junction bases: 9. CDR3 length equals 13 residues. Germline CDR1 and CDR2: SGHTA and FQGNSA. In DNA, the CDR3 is TGTGCCAGCACCACCCCGGACAGGCAACCCCTCCACTTT. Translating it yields CASTTPDRQPLHF. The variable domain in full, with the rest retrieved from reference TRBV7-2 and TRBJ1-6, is GAGVSQSPSNKVTEKGKDVELRCDPISGHTALYWYRQSLGQGLEFLIYFQGNSAPDKSGLPSDRFSAERTGGSVSTLTIQRTQQEDSAVYLCASTTPDRQPLHFGNGTRLTVT.

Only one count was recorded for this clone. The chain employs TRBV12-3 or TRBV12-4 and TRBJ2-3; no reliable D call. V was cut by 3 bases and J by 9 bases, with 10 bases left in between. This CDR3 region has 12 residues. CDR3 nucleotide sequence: TGTGCCAGCAGTTTGGGCCAGCTGACGCAGTATTTT. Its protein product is CASSLGQLTQYF.

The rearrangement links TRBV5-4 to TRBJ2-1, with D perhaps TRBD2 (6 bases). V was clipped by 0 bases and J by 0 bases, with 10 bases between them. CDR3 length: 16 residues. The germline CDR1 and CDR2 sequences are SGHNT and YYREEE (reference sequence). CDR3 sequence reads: CASSLAPTSSYNEQFF. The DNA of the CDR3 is TGTGCCAGCAGCTTGGCCCCGACTAGCTCCTACAATGAGCAGTTCTTC.

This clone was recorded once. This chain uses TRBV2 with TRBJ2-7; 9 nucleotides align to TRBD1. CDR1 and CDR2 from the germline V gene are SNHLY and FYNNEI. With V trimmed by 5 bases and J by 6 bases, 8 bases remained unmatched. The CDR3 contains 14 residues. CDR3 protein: CASSMGQGWGEQYF. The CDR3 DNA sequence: TGTGCCAGCAGTATGGGACAGGGATGGGGCGAGCAGTACTTC.

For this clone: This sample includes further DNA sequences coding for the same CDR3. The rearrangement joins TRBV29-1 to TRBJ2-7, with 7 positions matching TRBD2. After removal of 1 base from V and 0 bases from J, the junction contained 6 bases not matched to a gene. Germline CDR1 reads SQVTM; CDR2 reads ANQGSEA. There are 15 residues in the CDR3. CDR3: CSVEVTGGSSYEQYF. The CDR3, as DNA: TGCAGCGTTGAAGTTACGGGGGGTAGCTCCTACGAGCAGTACTTC.

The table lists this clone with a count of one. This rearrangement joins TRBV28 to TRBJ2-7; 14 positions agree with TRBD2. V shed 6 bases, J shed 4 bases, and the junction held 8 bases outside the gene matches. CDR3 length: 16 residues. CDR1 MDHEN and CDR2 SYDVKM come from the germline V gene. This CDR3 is CASRPPGLAGAYEQYF. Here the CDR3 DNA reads TGTGCCAGCAGACCCCCGGGACTAGCGGGAGCATACGAGCAGTACTTC.

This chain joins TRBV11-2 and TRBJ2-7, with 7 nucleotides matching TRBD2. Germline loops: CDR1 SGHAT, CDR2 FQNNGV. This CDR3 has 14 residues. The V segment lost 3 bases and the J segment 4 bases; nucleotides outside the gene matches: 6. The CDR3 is CASSLGGKKYEQYF. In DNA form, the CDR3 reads TGTGCCAGCAGCTTGGGAGGGAAGAAGTACGAGCAGTACTTC.

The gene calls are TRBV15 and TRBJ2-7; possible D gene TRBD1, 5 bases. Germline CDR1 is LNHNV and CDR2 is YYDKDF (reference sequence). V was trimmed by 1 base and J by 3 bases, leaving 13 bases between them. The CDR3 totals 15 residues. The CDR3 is CATSRVQGFYYEQYF. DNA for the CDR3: TGTGCCACCAGCAGAGTTCAGGGCTTCTACTACGAGCAGTACTTC.

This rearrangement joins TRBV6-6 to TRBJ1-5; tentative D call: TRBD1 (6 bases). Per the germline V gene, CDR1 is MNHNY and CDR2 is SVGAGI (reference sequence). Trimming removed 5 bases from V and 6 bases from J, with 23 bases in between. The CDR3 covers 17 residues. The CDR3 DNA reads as TGTGCCAGCAGTCTCAACAGCCCCGGGACACCCGGTCAGCCCCAGCATTTT. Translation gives CASSLNSPGTPGQPQHF.

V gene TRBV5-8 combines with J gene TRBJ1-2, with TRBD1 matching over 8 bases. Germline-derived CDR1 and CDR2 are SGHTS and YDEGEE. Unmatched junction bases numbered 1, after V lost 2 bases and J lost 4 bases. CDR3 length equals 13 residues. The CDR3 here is CASSFGQGYGYTF. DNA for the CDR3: TGTGCCAGCAGCTTCGGACAGGGCTATGGCTACACCTTC.

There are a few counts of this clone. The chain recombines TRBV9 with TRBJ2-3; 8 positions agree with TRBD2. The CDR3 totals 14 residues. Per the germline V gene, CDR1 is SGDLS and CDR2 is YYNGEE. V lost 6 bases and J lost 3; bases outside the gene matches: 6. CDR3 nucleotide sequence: TGTGCCAGCACCGGGAGCGGGGGAACAGATACGCAGTATTTT. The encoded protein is CASTGSGGTDTQYF.

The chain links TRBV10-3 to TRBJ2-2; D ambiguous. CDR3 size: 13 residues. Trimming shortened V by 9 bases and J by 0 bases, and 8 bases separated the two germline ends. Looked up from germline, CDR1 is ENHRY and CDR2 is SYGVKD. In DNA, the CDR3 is TGTGCCATGTTGGCTGCGAACACCGGGGAGCTGTTTTTT. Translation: CAMLAANTGELFF.

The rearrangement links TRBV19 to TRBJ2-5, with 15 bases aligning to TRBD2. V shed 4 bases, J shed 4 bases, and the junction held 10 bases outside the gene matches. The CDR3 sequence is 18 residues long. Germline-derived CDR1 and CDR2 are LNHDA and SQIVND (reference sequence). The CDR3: CASSTGGLAGGHGETQYF. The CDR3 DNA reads TGTGCCAGTAGTACCGGTGGACTAGCGGGGGGGCATGGAGAGACCCAGTACTTC.

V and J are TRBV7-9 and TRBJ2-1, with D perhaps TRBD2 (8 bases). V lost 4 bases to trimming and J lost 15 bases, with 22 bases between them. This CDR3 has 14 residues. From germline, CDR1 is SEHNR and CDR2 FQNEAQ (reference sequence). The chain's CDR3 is CASSWTGGTVLPFF. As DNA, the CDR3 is TGTGCCAGCAGCTGGACGGGGGGGACAGTCCTCCCGTTCTTC.

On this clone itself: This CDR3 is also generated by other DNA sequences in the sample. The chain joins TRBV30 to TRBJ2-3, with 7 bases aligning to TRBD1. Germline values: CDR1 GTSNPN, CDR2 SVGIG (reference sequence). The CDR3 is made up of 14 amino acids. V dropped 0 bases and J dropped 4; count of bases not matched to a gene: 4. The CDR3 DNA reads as TGTGCCTGGAGTGTTGGGCAGGGGGCAGATACGCAGTATTTT. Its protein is CAWSVGQGADTQYF.

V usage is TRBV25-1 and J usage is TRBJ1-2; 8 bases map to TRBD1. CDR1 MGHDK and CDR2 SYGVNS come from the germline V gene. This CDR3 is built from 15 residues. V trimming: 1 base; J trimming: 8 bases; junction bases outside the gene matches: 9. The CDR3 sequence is CASSESPQGAYGYTF. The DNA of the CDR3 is TGTGCCAGCAGTGAATCGCCCCAGGGGGCTTACGGCTACACCTTC.

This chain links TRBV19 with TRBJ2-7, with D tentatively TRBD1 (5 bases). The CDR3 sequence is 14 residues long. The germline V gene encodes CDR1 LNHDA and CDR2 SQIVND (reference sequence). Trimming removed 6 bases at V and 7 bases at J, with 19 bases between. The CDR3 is CASSDPGLSREQYF. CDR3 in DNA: TGTGCCAGTAGCGACCCAGGGCTCTCGAGGGAGCAGTACTTC.

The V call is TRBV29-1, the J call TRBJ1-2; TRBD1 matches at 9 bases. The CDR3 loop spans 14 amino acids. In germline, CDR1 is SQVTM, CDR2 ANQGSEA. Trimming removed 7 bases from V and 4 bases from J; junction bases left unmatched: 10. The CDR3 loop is CSAGRTGVGYGYTF. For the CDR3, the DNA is TGCAGCGCTGGGAGGACAGGGGTAGGCTATGGCTACACCTTC. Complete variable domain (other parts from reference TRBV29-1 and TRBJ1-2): SAVISQKPSRDICQRGTSLTIQCQVDSQVTMMFWYRQQPGQSLTLIATANQGSEATYESGFVIDKFPISRPNLTFSTLTVSNMSPEDSSIYLCSAGRTGVGYGYTFGSGTRLTVV.

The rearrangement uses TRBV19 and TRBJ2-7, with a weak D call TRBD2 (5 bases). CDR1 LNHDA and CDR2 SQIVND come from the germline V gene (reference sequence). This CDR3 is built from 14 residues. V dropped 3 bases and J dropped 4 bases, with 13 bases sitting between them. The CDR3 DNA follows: TGTGCCAGTAGTATGCCAGGAGGTCTTTACGAGCAGTACTTC. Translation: CASSMPGGLYEQYF.

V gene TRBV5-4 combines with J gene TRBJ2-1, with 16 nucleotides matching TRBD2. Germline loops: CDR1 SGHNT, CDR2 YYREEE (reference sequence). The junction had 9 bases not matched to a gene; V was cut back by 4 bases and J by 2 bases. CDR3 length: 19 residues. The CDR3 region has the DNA TGTGCCAGCAGCCCTTCCGGGACTAGCGGGGGGGGGACCTACAATGAGCAGTTCTTC. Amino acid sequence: CASSPSGTSGGGTYNEQFF. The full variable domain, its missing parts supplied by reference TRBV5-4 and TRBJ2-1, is ETGVTQSPTHLIKTRGQQVTLRCSSQSGHNTVSWYQQALGQGPQFIFQYYREEENGRGNFPPRFSGLQFPNYSSELNVNALELDDSALYLCASSPSGTSGGGTYNEQFFGPGTRLTVL.

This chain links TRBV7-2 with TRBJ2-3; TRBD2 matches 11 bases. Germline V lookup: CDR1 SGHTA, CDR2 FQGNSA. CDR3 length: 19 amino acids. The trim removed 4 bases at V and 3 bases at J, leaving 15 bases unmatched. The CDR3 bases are TGTGCCAGCAGCTCCCGGGGGGCTAGCGGGGGGCCCAAAACAGATACGCAGTATTTT. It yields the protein CASSSRGASGGPKTDTQYF.

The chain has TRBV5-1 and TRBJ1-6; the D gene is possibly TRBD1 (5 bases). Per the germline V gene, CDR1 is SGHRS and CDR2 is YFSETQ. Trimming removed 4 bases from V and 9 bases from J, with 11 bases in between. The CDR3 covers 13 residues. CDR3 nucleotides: TGCGCCAGCAGCGGCGGGGACGGTTCACCCCTCCACTTT. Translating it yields CASSGGDGSPLHF.

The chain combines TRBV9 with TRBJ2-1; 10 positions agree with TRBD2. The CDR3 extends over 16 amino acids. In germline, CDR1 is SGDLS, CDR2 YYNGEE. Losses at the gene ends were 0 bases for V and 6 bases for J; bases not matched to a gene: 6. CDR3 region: CASSVAPSGGFNEQFF. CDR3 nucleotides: TGTGCCAGCAGCGTAGCCCCTAGCGGGGGATTCAATGAGCAGTTCTTC. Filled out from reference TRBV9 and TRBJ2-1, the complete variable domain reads DSGVTQTPKHLITATGQRVTLRCSPRSGDLSVYWYQQSLDQGLQFLIQYYNGEERAKGNILERFSAQQFPDLHSELNLSSLELGDSALYFCASSVAPSGGFNEQFFGPGTRLTVL.

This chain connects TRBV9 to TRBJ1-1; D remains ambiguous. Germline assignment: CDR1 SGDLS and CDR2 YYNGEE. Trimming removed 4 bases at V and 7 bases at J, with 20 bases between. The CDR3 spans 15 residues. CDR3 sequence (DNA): TGTGCCAGCAGCCCACGGGAAGGTGCCAAAAATGAAGCTTTCTTT. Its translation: CASSPREGAKNEAFF.

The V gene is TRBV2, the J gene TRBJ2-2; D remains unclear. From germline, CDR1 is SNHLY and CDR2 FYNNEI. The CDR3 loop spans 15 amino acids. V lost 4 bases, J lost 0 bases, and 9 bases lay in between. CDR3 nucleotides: TGTGCCAGCAGTGCCAGATTCGCGAACACCGGGGAGCTGTTTTTT. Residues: CASSARFANTGELFF.

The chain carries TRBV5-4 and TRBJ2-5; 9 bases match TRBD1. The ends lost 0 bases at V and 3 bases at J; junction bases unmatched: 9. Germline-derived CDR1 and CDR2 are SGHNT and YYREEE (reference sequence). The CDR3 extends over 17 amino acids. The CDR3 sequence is CASSLAGQGRAKETQYF. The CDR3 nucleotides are TGTGCCAGCAGCTTGGCTGGACAGGGGCGTGCCAAAGAGACCCAGTACTTC.

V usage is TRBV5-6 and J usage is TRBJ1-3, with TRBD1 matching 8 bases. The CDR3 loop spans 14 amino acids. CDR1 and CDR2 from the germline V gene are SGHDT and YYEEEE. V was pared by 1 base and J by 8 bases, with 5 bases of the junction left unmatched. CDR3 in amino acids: CASSLWQGAHTIYF. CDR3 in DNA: TGTGCCAGCAGCTTGTGGCAGGGGGCACACACCATATATTTT.